These T cell receptor beta chains were read from a single sample in a study of cytomegalovirus exposure and HLA in healthy donors. Profiled with immunoSEQ multiplex PCR; TCRdb holds only in-frame clones, not every one. Here the sample spans 90,000 to 150,000 clones, approximately 80% being singletons. Specimen: PBMCs. Receptors originate from a man aged 45 to 65 in good health and CMV-seronegative. Both conserved end residues are part of each CDR3. D genes are given only for firm matches. Some rows mark clone size as missing; the rest say once, few, many or name a class of expanded clone.

clone_size d_call j_call v_call cdr3_nt cdr3_aa
NA TRBD1 TRBJ2-7 TRBV29-1 TGCAGCGTTCGACAGGGTCAATGGGAGCAGTACTTC CSVRQGQWEQYF
NA TRBD2 TRBJ2-1 TRBV2 TGTGCCAGCAGATCCGGACTAGCGGCCTACAATGAGCAGTTCTTC CASRSGLAAYNEQFF
NA TRBD1 TRBJ2-2 TRBV5-5 TGTTCCAGCAGCCAGGACAGGGTGATGGGCGGGGAGCTGTTTTTT CSSSQDRVMGGELFF
NA TRBD1 TRBJ2-3 TRBV19 TGTGCCAGTAGTCCCGACCGGGACAGGGTCACAGATACGCAGTATTTT CASSPDRDRVTDTQYF
NA TRBD2 TRBJ2-5 TRBV5-4 TGTGCCAGTACCGGGACTAGCGGGAGGAGGTTGGGCGAGACCCAGTACTTC CASTGTSGRRLGETQYF
once NA TRBJ2-3 TRBV9 TGTGCCAGCAGCCCCTACGGTACCACAGATACGCAGTATTTT CASSPYGTTDTQYF
NA NA TRBJ2-7 TRBV5-1 TGCGCCAGCAGCCCAAATTTTGTGGGGCCAATAAACTACGAGCAGTACTTC CASSPNFVGPINYEQYF
NA NA TRBJ1-4 TRBV7-2 TGTGCCAGCAGCTTAGCGCAGGTTCCGAGTGAAAAACTGTTTTTT CASSLAQVPSEKLFF
few NA TRBJ1-1 TRBV6-1 TGTGCCAGCGATGAACCGGGGTTGAACACTGAAGCTTTCTTT CASDEPGLNTEAFF
NA NA TRBJ1-5 TRBV5-6 TGTGCCAGCAGCTTTCCTCCAGGGCATAGCAATCAGCCCCAGCATTTT CASSFPPGHSNQPQHF
NA TRBD2 TRBJ2-5 TRBV7-6 TGTGCCAGCAGCCCTCTAGCGGGGGGCCCAGAGACCCAGTACTTC CASSPLAGGPETQYF
NA TRBD2 TRBJ2-7 TRBV27 TGTGCCAGCAGAGGACTAGCGGGAGGCCCTTCCTACGAGCAGTACTTC CASRGLAGGPSYEQYF
NA NA TRBJ2-7 TRBV10-3 TGTGCCATCAAGGGCGCGGCAGGGGAGACCTACGAGCAGTACTTC CAIKGAAGETYEQYF
NA NA TRBJ2-3 TRBV4-1 TGCGCCAGCAGCCAAGTGATCTTCACTAGCACAGATACGCAGTATTTT CASSQVIFTSTDTQYF
NA NA TRBJ1-6 TRBV28 TGTGCCACCGACGTGGAGGGTTCACCCCTCCACTTT CATDVEGSPLHF
few NA TRBJ1-3 TRBV19 TGTGCCAGTAGTATTGGTGGACAGTCCGGAAACACCATATATTTT CASSIGGQSGNTIYF
NA NA TRBJ2-2 TRBV7-2 TGTGCCAGCAACCGTCGGGGGGCGGCCCCGGACACCGGGGAGCTGTTTTTT CASNRRGAAPDTGELFF
few NA TRBJ2-5 TRBV5-5 TGTGCCAGCAGCCCAAGGGAGGGGGTGACTAAAGGAGCCCAGTACTTC CASSPREGVTKGAQYF
NA TRBD2 TRBJ2-7 TRBV11-2 TGTGCCAGCAGACAACTAGCGGGGGTCCTCTACGAGCAGTACTTC CASRQLAGVLYEQYF
NA TRBD2 TRBJ2-7 TRBV7-2 TGTGCCAGCAGCTTAACTAGCGGGGCTGCCTACGAGCAGTACTTC CASSLTSGAAYEQYF
once NA TRBJ1-1 TRBV5-1 TGCGCCAGCAGCTGGAGGGGGGGCTACACTGAAGCTTTCTTT CASSWRGGYTEAFF
NA TRBD1 TRBJ2-5 TRBV27 TGTGCCAGCAGTCGGACAGGGGGGCAAGAGACCCAGTACTTC CASSRTGGQETQYF
NA TRBD2 TRBJ2-1 TRBV7-9 TGTGCCAGCAGCTTAGTAGGGGAGGGCAATGAGCAGTTCTTC CASSLVGEGNEQFF
NA NA TRBJ2-1 TRBV2 TGTGCCAGCCGTGCCGATGAGCAGTTCTTC CASRADEQFF
NA TRBD2 TRBJ2-1 TRBV15 TGTGCCACAGGACTAGCGGGAGTCGATGAGCAGTTCTTC CATGLAGVDEQFF
NA TRBD2 TRBJ2-1 TRBV5-6 TGTGCCAGCAGCCCCCTCCCCGGGGGGAAAGACAATGAGCAGTTCTTC CASSPLPGGKDNEQFF
NA TRBD1 TRBJ1-6 TRBV10-3 TGTGCCATCAGAGACAGGGATAGTTCACCCCTCCACTTT CAIRDRDSSPLHF
NA TRBD2 TRBJ2-1 TRBV6-5 TGTGCCAGCAGTCCTAGCGGGAGCTGGTACAATGAGCAGTTCTTC CASSPSGSWYNEQFF
NA NA TRBJ1-6 TRBV25-1 TGTGCCAGCAGTGAATATAACCCCTATGATAGCAGAAATTCACCCCTCCACTTT CASSEYNPYDSRNSPLHF
NA TRBD1 TRBJ1-2 TRBV5-1 TGCGCCAGCAGCTCCCAGGGGGCGGGTGGCTACACCTTC CASSSQGAGGYTF
NA NA TRBJ2-1 TRBV11-1 TGTGCCAGCAGCTTTGGTTTGGACAGCTTCTGGGAGCAGTTCTTC CASSFGLDSFWEQFF
NA TRBD1 TRBJ2-1 TRBV7-2 TGTGCCAGCAGCACAGGGGTGCGGAATGAGCAGTTCTTC CASSTGVRNEQFF
NA TRBD2 TRBJ2-3 TRBV9 TGTGCCAGCAGCGTAAGCTCTAGCGGGGGAACAGATACGCAGTATTTT CASSVSSSGGTDTQYF
NA NA TRBJ1-2 TRBV14 TGTGCCAGCAGCCAAGAGGGGAGTGGGTATGGCTACACCTTC CASSQEGSGYGYTF
NA TRBD2 TRBJ2-6 TRBV4-2 TGTGCCAGCAGCCAAGTGGTGGCGGGGGGGCTTGGGGCCAACGTCCTGACTTTC CASSQVVAGGLGANVLTF
NA TRBD1 TRBJ1-4 TRBV30 TGTGCCTGGAGCCGAGGACAGGGGGCCTCAACTAATGAAAAACTGTTTTTT CAWSRGQGASTNEKLFF
NA NA TRBJ1-2 TRBV4-3 TGCGCCAGCAGCCAAGATTCGTACAGCCCCTATGGCTACACCTTC CASSQDSYSPYGYTF
NA NA TRBJ1-5 TRBV10-1 TGCGCCAGCAGTGAGTCGTGGGGGCTTAGCAATCAGCCCCAGCATTTT CASSESWGLSNQPQHF
NA TRBD1 TRBJ2-7 TRBV9 TGTGCCAGCAGCGTCCACCGGGACAGACCGTCCTACGAGCAGTACTTC CASSVHRDRPSYEQYF
NA NA TRBJ1-1 TRBV9 TGTGCCAGCAGCGATCAGGGAAGGGGCACTGAAGCTTTCTTT CASSDQGRGTEAFF
NA NA TRBJ1-2 TRBV2 TGTGCCACCTCCGGAGGGTACTATGGCTACACCTTC CATSGGYYGYTF
NA TRBD2 TRBJ2-3 TRBV27 TGTGCCAGCAGTTTCCGCGGGGGGGTTGGTACGCAGTATTTT CASSFRGGVGTQYF
once NA TRBJ2-1 TRBV28 TGTGCCAGCCAAGGGGCTGGACAGCAATACAATGAGCAGTTCTTC CASQGAGQQYNEQFF